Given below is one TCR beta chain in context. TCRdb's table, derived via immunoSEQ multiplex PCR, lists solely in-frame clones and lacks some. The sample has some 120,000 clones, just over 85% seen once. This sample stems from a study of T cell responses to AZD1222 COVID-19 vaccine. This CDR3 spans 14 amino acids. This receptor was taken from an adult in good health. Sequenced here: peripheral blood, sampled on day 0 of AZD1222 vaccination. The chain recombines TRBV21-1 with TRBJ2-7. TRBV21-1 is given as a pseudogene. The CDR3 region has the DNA TGTGCCAGCAGCAAAGAGATAGGCAGCTACGAGCAGTACTTC. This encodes CASSKEIGSYEQYF.